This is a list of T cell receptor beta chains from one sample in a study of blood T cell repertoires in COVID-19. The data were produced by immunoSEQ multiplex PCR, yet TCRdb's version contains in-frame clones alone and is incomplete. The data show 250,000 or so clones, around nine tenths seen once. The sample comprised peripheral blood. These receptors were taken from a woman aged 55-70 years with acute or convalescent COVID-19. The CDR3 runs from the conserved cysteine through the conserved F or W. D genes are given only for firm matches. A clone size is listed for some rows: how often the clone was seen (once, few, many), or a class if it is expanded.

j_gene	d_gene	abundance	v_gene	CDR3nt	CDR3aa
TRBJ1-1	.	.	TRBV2	TGTGCCAGCAGCCGACAGTTTTTTGAAGCTTTCTTT	CASSRQFFEAFF
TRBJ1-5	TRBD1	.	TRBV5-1	TGCGCCAGCAGCCCCGGGACAGGGTATCAGCCCCAGCATTTT	CASSPGTGYQPQHF
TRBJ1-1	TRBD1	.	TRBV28	TGTGCCAGCAGTCCAGGGGGCGCCTCGGGCACTGAAGCTTTCTTT	CASSPGGASGTEAFF
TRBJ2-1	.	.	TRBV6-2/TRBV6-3	TGTGCCAGCAGTTACTCACCGGACTACCTATACAATGAGCAGTTCTTC	CASSYSPDYLYNEQFF
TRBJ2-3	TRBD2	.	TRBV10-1	TGCGCCAGCAGTGAATCCCTGGGCGGGGGGTCGGATACGCAGTATTTT	CASSESLGGGSDTQYF
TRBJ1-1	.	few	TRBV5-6	TGTGCCAGCAGCTTTCAGGACAGGAACACTGAAGCTTTCTTT	CASSFQDRNTEAFF
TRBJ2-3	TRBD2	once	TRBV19	TGTGCCAGTAGTGAGGCAGCGGGAGGAACAGATACGCAGTATTTT	CASSEAAGGTDTQYF
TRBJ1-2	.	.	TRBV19	TGTGCCAGTAGGGAGGACTATGGCTACACCTTC	CASREDYGYTF
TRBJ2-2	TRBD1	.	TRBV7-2	TGTGCCAGCAGCTTACGGGGACAGGGAGACGCCGGGGAGCTGTTTTTT	CASSLRGQGDAGELFF
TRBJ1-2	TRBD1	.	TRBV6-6	TGTGCCAGCAGTTACTCGGGACAGGGCGGTTATGGCTACACCTTC	CASSYSGQGGYGYTF
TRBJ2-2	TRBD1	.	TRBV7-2	TGTGCCAGCAGCTACTCTGGACAGGGCGCCGGGGAGCTGTTTTTT	CASSYSGQGAGELFF
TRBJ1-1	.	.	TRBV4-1	TGCGCCAGCAGCCAAGAACCAGACACTGAAGCTTTCTTT	CASSQEPDTEAFF
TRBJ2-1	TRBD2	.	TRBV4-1	TGCGCCAGCAGCCAAGGACTAGCGGGTCTAAATGAGCAGTTCTTC	CASSQGLAGLNEQFF
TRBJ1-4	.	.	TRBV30	TGTGCCTGGGAGCTTCAGGGTGAGGAAAAACTGTTTTTT	CAWELQGEEKLFF
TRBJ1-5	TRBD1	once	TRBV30	TGTGCCTGGAGTGTACCCACAGGGGGCGGGAGCAATCAGCCCCAGCATTTT	CAWSVPTGGGSNQPQHF
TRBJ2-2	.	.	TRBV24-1	TGTGCCACCAGCATTAGCCACGGGGAGCTGTTTTTT	CATSISHGELFF
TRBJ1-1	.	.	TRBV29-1	TGCAGCGCCCGGGACACTTTGAACACTGAAGCTTTCTTT	CSARDTLNTEAFF
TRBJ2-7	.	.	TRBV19	TGTGCCAGTACCCCGGGTACCTCAAGGAAGGAGCAGTACTTC	CASTPGTSRKEQYF
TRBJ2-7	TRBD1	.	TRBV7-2	TGTGCCAGCAGCGCGACAGGGGGCGGTTCGGACGAGCAGTACTTC	CASSATGGGSDEQYF
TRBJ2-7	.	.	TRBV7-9	TGTGCCAGCAGCCGACCGACAGGCGGGCAGTACTTC	CASSRPTGGQYF
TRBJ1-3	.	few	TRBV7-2	TGTGCCAGCAGCACCTCCCAGGGGAGCGGAAACACCATATATTTT	CASSTSQGSGNTIYF
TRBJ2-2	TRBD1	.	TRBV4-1	TGCGCCAGCAGCCAAGATAGTTCGACAGGGACGAACACCGGGGAGCTGTTTTTT	CASSQDSSTGTNTGELFF
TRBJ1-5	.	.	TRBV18	TGTGCCAGCTCACTTTATAGCAATCAGCCCCAGCATTTT	CASSLYSNQPQHF
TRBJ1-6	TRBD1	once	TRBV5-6	TGTGCCAGCAGCTTGCGAACCGGGACAGATAATTCACCCCTCCACTTT	CASSLRTGTDNSPLHF
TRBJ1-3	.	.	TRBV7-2	TGTGCCAGCAGCTTAGTGGGCCCTAACTCTGGAAACACCATATATTTT	CASSLVGPNSGNTIYF
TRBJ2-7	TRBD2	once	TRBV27	TGTGCCAGCAGTTTATGGTTGGCGGGAGGGCCCGACGAGCAGTACTTC	CASSLWLAGGPDEQYF
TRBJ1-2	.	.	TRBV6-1	TGTGCCAGCAGTGACGCGGCAAACTATGGCTACACCTTC	CASSDAANYGYTF
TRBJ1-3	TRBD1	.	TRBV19	TGTGCCAGTAGCTGGACAGGGGGCGGCGCGGACACCATATATTTT	CASSWTGGGADTIYF
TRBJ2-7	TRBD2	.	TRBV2	TGTGCCAGCAGAATCGGGACTAGCGGGGCCGCCTACGAGCAGTACTTC	CASRIGTSGAAYEQYF
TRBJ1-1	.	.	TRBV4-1	TGCGCCAGCAGCCTGATTCCCAGTTTACCAGCTTTCTTT	CASSLIPSLPAFF
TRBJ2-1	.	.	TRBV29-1	TGCAGCGTTGCAGACCCGAATGAGCAGTTCTTC	CSVADPNEQFF
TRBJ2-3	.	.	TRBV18	TGTGCCAGCTCCCTCGGGACACCATCTAGCACAGATACGCAGTATTTT	CASSLGTPSSTDTQYF
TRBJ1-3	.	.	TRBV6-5	TGTGCCAGCAGACGATCGGTGAGCTCTGGAAACACCATATATTTT	CASRRSVSSGNTIYF
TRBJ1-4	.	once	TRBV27	TGTGCCAGCAGCTTATCCCAGGGTAATGAAAAACTGTTTTTT	CASSLSQGNEKLFF
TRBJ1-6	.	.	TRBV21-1	TGTGCCAGTTCAGGGGGCGCGAGGTCACCCCTCCACTTT	CASSGGARSPLHF
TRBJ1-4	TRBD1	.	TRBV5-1	TGCGCCAGCAGCTTGGGGACAGGATCCGGTGAAAAACTGTTTTTT	CASSLGTGSGEKLFF
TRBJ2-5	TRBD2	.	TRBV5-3	TGTGCCAGAAGCCGGGAGGTCGGCGGGGAAAGAAGGACCCAGTACTTC	CARSREVGGERRTQYF
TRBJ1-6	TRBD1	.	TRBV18	TGTGCCAGCTCACCACTATCCACAGGGGGTTATAATTCACCCCTCCACTTT	CASSPLSTGGYNSPLHF
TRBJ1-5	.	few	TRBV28	TGTGCCAGCAGCCGTCTCGAGACAGGCGATCAGCCCCAGCATTTT	CASSRLETGDQPQHF
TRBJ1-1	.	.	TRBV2	TGTGCCAGCAGAGGACAGAGGAACACTGAAGCTTTCTTT	CASRGQRNTEAFF
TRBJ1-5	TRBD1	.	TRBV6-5	TGTGCCAGCAGTTACTCTTGGACAGGGGATCAGCCCCAGCATTTT	CASSYSWTGDQPQHF
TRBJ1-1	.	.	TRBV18	TGTGCCAGCGAACGCCAGGAGAACACTGAAGCTTTCTTT	CASERQENTEAFF